This T cell receptor beta chain was sequenced in a study of somatic mutations in cytotoxic T cells in rheumatoid arthritis. Measured with immunoSEQ multiplex PCR; TCRdb has only the in-frame clones, and not every one. The sample gives approximately 15,000 clones, 77% of which show up once; around 15% is in the top ten. There are 17 residues in the CDR3. Per the germline V gene, CDR1 is SGHNT and CDR2 is YENEEA. Trimming cost V 4 bases and J 0 bases; bases outside gene matches: 8. The V gene is TRBV11-3, the J gene TRBJ2-4; 8 bases line up with TRBD2. Sequences were obtained from CD8+ T cells sorted from blood. The sequence derives from an adult with rheumatoid arthritis. The CDR3 nucleotides are TGTGCCAGCAGCTCAGCGGGGGAAACCAAAGCCAAAAACATTCAGTACTTC. Amino acid sequence: CASSSAGETKAKNIQYF.